The clone carrying this TCR beta chain came up a few times. Deletions cut 3 bases from V and 2 bases from J, with 9 bases between. CDR3 length equals 13 residues. CDR1 and CDR2 (germline): SGHNT, YYREEE (reference sequence). Assay: immunoSEQ multiplex PCR; the TCRdb copy retains only in-frame clones and omits some. The data contain 250,000 to 350,000 clones, 75% to 90% of them singletons. The age range of participants was about 18 to 95 years, with residence in some 25 US areas. The source of the sample is a study of blood T cell repertoires in COVID-19. The overall study: From the United States, Italy and Spain came samples of acute and convalescent COVID-19.

The gene calls are TRBV5-4 and TRBJ2-7, with D possibly being TRBD2 (6 bases). The clonotype was recovered from a woman younger than 30 who had recovered from COVID-19. The specimen sequenced was PBMCs or T cells enriched from blood (not recorded which). The CDR3 region has the DNA TGTGCCAGCAGCTATACGGGGGCCTACGAGCAGTACTTC. Translating it yields CASSYTGAYEQYF.